The clone carrying this T cell receptor beta chain was observed many times. The antigen is not known. CDR3 length equals 13 residues. Germline assignment: CDR1 SGHAT and CDR2 FQNNGV. Trimming took 10 bases from V and 1 from J, leaving 11 bases between them. This sample is part of a study of T cells in Graves' hyperthyroidism and ophthalmopathy. Study-wide context: Peripheral blood draws took place at initial diagnosis, ahead of any treatment.

Fresh peripheral blood, more than 9 ml, yielded the PBMCs. TCR beta CDR3 regions were amplified from RNA. HTBI primers were used for first-round RT-PCR of the TCR CDR3. TCRdb fed the multiplex PCR reads into MiXCR, producing one record per CDR3 protein. The table records 45,000 to 75,000 distinct CDR3 sequences, about 50% of them present only once. General study results and limits: In blood, most of the thyroid clonotypes expanded above 0.001 were also present.

This chain connects TRBV11-2 to TRBJ1-3, with a tentative D call TRBD1 (6 bases). The sequence came from a woman in her 30s with Graves' ophthalmopathy. Sequencing was carried out using blood. The CDR3 bases are TGTGCCACCCACAGGGCATCTGGAAACACCATATATTTT. As protein: CATHRASGNTIYF.